The 24 T cell receptor beta chains given below trace back to one sample, sequenced in a study of blood T cell repertoires in COVID-19. The protocol was immunoSEQ multiplex PCR, while the TCRdb copy is restricted to in-frame clones and leaves out a portion. The sample contains 70,000 to 85,000 clones, approximately 91% of which appear only once. The source material was peripheral blood. These receptors were collected from a man aged 65-85 years with active or convalescent COVID-19.

The chain combines TRBV19 with TRBJ2-2; the D gene is possibly TRBD1 (6 bases). Trimming took 7 bases from V and 7 from J, leaving 19 bases between them. Germline V CDR1 and CDR2: LNHDA, SQIVND (reference sequence). The CDR3 length is 15 residues. The CDR3 sequence is CASKGPGQLIGELFF. In DNA form, the CDR3 reads TGTGCCAGTAAGGGACCGGGACAATTAATCGGGGAGCTGTTTTTT.

This clone was recorded a few times. This CDR3 reads CAWSLVGGYGYTF. The CDR3 DNA reads TGTGCCTGGAGTTTAGTAGGCGGCTATGGCTACACCTTC. The chain employs TRBV30 and TRBJ1-2; D is uncertain. CDR3 size: 13 residues. Trimming removed 2 bases from V and 4 bases from J, with 11 bases in between. Germline-derived CDR1 and CDR2 are GTSNPN and SVGIG (reference sequence).

V usage is TRBV12-1 and J usage is TRBJ1-2; TRBD1 is taken as the D call from the table, unchecked against the DNA. TRBV12-1 is classified as a pseudogene. The CDR3 contains 15 residues. Written as DNA, the CDR3 is TGTGCCAGCAGCTCCTCCCCCTCCCAGATCTATGGCTACACCTTC. Translation: CASSSSPSQIYGYTF.

Turning to this clone: The same CDR3 can be traced to other DNA sequences in this sample. This chain links TRBV16 with TRBJ1-2, with a weak D call TRBD1 (6 bases). Germline CDR1 and CDR2: KGHSY and FQNENV. The CDR3 loop spans 15 amino acids. Trimming stripped 4 bases from V and 1 base from J, with 13 bases between. CDR3 residues: CASSRDTGINYGYTF. The CDR3 region has the DNA TGTGCCAGCAGCCGGGACACCGGAATTAACTATGGCTACACCTTC.

This clone occurred once. This sequence joins TRBV7-2 and TRBJ2-3; the D gene is possibly TRBD1 (6 bases). CDR3 length: 17 residues. Per germline, CDR1 SGHTA and CDR2 FQGNSA. V lost 2 bases to trimming and J lost 3 bases, with 18 bases between them. This chain's CDR3 is CASSLTGPLSGTDTQYF. The DNA of the CDR3 is TGTGCCAGCAGCTTAACAGGGCCACTATCAGGGACAGATACGCAGTATTTT.

V gene TRBV30 combines with J gene TRBJ1-6; no firm D call. The V end was cut by 3 bases, the J end by 8 bases, with 11 bases between. CDR1 is GTSNPN and CDR2 is SVGIG in the germline V gene (reference sequence). The CDR3 is 13 residues long. The DNA of the CDR3 is TGTGCCTGGAGGGAGGGAAACTATTCACCCCTCCACTTT. Protein: CAWREGNYSPLHF.

This clone was counted a few times. The chain joins TRBV18 to TRBJ2-5, with 9 bases lining up with TRBD2. Looked up from germline, CDR1 is KGHSH and CDR2 is LQKENI. This CDR3 has 17 residues. The V and J ends lost 3 bases and 5 bases, in that order; junction bases with no gene match: 13. The CDR3 region is CASSPPTGGRAGETQYF. In DNA form, the CDR3 reads TGTGCCAGCTCACCTCCCACCGGCGGGAGGGCTGGGGAGACCCAGTACTTC. Drawing the rest from reference TRBV18 and TRBJ2-5, the complete variable domain is NAGVMQNPRHLVRRRGQEARLRCSPMKGHSHVYWYRQLPEEGLKFMVYLQKENIIDESGMPKERFSAEFPKEGPSILRIQQVVRGDSAAYFCASSPPTGGRAGETQYFGPGTRLLVL.

The V gene is TRBV18, the J gene TRBJ2-3; weak D call: TRBD2 (5 bases). CDR3 length equals 14 residues. Germline CDR1 reads KGHSH; CDR2 reads LQKENI. Trimming left V 4 bases short and J 0 bases short, with 8 bases between. Here the CDR3 reads CASSRGFSTDTQYF. The CDR3 nucleotides are TGTGCCAGCTCACGCGGGTTCAGCACAGATACGCAGTATTTT.

Only one count was recorded for this clone. V and J are TRBV11-2 and TRBJ1-6; D perhaps matches TRBD1 (6 bases). In germline, CDR1 is SGHAT, CDR2 FQNNGV. The germline V and J ends were trimmed by 4 bases and 9 bases, with 13 bases remaining between them. The CDR3 length is 14 residues. The CDR3 protein is CASSWRGEGSPLHF. CDR3 nucleotides: TGTGCCAGCAGCTGGAGGGGGGAGGGTTCACCCCTCCACTTT.

The CDR3 loop reads CAWSYPYRGNQPQHF. For the CDR3, the DNA is TGTGCCTGGAGCTACCCATACAGGGGAAATCAGCCCCAGCATTTT. The genes are TRBV30 and TRBJ1-5, with 7 bases lining up with TRBD1. The CDR3 is 15 amino acids. Looked up from germline, CDR1 is GTSNPN and CDR2 is SVGIG (reference sequence). The V gene end was trimmed by 3 bases and the J gene end by 4 bases; junction bases not matched to a gene: 9. The full variable domain, rest sourced from reference TRBV30 and TRBJ1-5, is SQTIHQWPATLVQPVGSPLSLECTVEGTSNPNLYWYRQAAGRGLQLLFYSVGIGQISSEVPQNLSASRPQDRQFILSSKKLLLSDSGFYLCAWSYPYRGNQPQHFGDGTRLSIL.

This clone has more than one count but fewer than ten. The V call is TRBV18, the J call TRBJ2-3; TRBD2 matches 8 bases. The trim removed 1 base at V and 4 bases at J, leaving 4 bases unmatched. The CDR3 has 15 amino acids. The germline V gene has CDR1 KGHSH and CDR2 LQKENI. The CDR3 is CASSPLGSGADTQYF. DNA of the CDR3: TGTGCCAGCTCACCACTTGGTAGCGGGGCAGATACGCAGTATTTT.

The chain links TRBV2 to TRBJ1-1; D unresolved. Trimming removed 4 bases from V and 0 bases from J, with 12 bases in between. The CDR3 has 15 amino acids. Germline V CDR1 and CDR2: SNHLY, FYNNEI. CDR3 residues: CASSGNMGVNTEAFF. In DNA form, the CDR3 reads TGTGCCAGCAGTGGGAATATGGGAGTGAACACTGAAGCTTTCTTT.

This chain uses TRBV9 with TRBJ2-3; 15 nucleotides line up with TRBD2. The length of the CDR3 is 17 residues. V lost 4 bases, J lost 2 bases, and 5 bases stayed unmatched. The germline V gene has CDR1 SGDLS and CDR2 YYNGEE. CDR3 sequence (DNA): TGTGCCAGCAGCTCCCGGACTAGCGGGAGGGCCACAGATACGCAGTATTTT. It yields the protein CASSSRTSGRATDTQYF.

The genes are TRBV5-4 and TRBJ1-1; no clear D gene. Trimming removed 3 bases from V and 1 base from J, with 19 bases in between. CDR1 is SGHNT, CDR2 YYREEE, per germline (reference sequence). The CDR3 is made up of 17 amino acids. For the CDR3, the DNA is TGTGCCAGCAGCTCCGATTCACCAAGGAGTAGGAACACTGAAGCTTTCTTT. Protein product: CASSSDSPRSRNTEAFF.

The chain is built from TRBV7-9 and TRBJ2-5; 9 positions agree with TRBD1. The CDR3 covers 15 residues. Losses at the gene ends were 6 bases for V and 5 bases for J; bases not matched to a gene: 10. Germline CDR1 is SEHNR and CDR2 is FQNEAQ (reference sequence). The CDR3 loop is CASRRGTGRTETQYF. CDR3 in DNA: TGTGCCAGCAGGAGGGGGACAGGGCGTACGGAGACCCAGTACTTC.

The chain carries TRBV7-8 and TRBJ1-6; D is uncertain. CDR1 SGHVS and CDR2 FQNEAQ come from the germline V gene. The ends were cut back, 3 bases at V and 8 bases at J, with 8 bases in the middle. The CDR3 is 13 amino acids. CDR3 loop: CASSFDSYSPLHF. The CDR3 DNA follows: TGTGCCAGCAGCTTCGACTCCTATTCACCCCTCCACTTT.

The rearrangement uses TRBV7-8 and TRBJ2-1, with 8 bases that match TRBD1. The V and J ends lost 5 bases and 2 bases, in that order; junction bases with no gene match: 2. The V gene's germline CDR1 is SGHVS and CDR2 FQNEAQ. This CDR3 is 14 amino acids long. The DNA for the CDR3 is TGTGCCAGCAGCGCGGGACAGGCCTACAATGAGCAGTTCTTC. As protein: CASSAGQAYNEQFF. The full variable domain, its missing parts supplied by reference TRBV7-8 and TRBJ2-1, is GAGVSQSPRYKVAKRGQDVALRCDPISGHVSLFWYQQALGQGPEFLTYFQNEAQLDKSGLPSDRFFAERPEGSVSTLKIQRTQQEDSAVYLCASSAGQAYNEQFFGPGTRLTVL.

This chain uses TRBV2 with TRBJ2-1, with a weak D call TRBD2 (6 bases). Between the trimmed V and J ends, which lost 4 bases and 9 bases, there was a span of 22 bases. The CDR3 length is 16 residues. CDR1 SNHLY and CDR2 FYNNEI come from the germline V gene. The CDR3 spells CASSVLAGPSGGEQFF. CDR3 nucleotides: TGTGCCAGCAGTGTGTTGGCGGGGCCGTCGGGTGGTGAGCAGTTCTTC.

This rearrangement joins TRBV6-1 to TRBJ1-4; D uncertain. V dropped 2 bases and J dropped 10 bases, with 5 bases sitting between them. The CDR3 consists of 11 residues. Looked up from germline, CDR1 is MNHNS and CDR2 is SASEGT. CDR3 coding DNA: TGTGCCAGCAGTGAAACTGGAAAACTGTTTTTT. It translates to CASSETGKLFF.

This chain links TRBV11-2 with TRBJ2-5; 13 nucleotides align to TRBD2. Germline CDR1 SGHAT, CDR2 FQNNGV. This CDR3 is built from 16 residues. The junction had 8 bases not matched to a gene; V was cut back by 5 bases and J by 5 bases. The CDR3: CASSMGTSGEGETQYF. CDR3 coding DNA: TGTGCCAGCAGCATGGGGACTAGCGGGGAGGGGGAGACCCAGTACTTC.

The V and J genes are TRBV7-9 and TRBJ2-5; TRBD2 matches at 9 bases. V shed 2 bases, J shed 5 bases, and the junction held 6 bases outside the gene matches. The germline V gene has CDR1 SEHNR and CDR2 FQNEAQ (reference sequence). The CDR3 runs 15 residues. The CDR3 sequence is CASSLQRGVRETQYF. The CDR3 DNA reads TGTGCCAGCAGCTTACAGCGGGGGGTTCGGGAGACCCAGTACTTC.

This clone appeared a single time. This chain uses TRBV2 with TRBJ2-1; TRBD2 matches at 8 bases. The CDR3 consists of 15 residues. In germline, CDR1 is SNHLY, CDR2 FYNNEI. The trim removed 4 bases at V and 7 bases at J, leaving 9 bases unmatched. This CDR3 is CASSVRTSPRNEQFF. CDR3 coding DNA: TGTGCCAGCAGTGTCAGGACTAGCCCAAGGAATGAGCAGTTCTTC.

The chain uses TRBV27 and TRBJ1-2; 8 bases line up with TRBD1. This CDR3 has 13 residues. CDR1 and CDR2 from the germline V gene are MNHEY and SMNVEV (reference sequence). With V trimmed by 8 bases and J by 4 bases, 6 bases remained unmatched. The CDR3 protein is CASAFGQGYGYTF. CDR3 sequence (DNA): TGTGCCAGCGCTTTCGGACAGGGCTATGGCTACACCTTC.

The J gene is TRBJ2-7, the V gene TRBV19; 7 nucleotides match TRBD2. With V trimmed by 6 bases and J by 3 bases, 11 bases remained unmatched. Per the germline V gene, CDR1 is LNHDA and CDR2 is SQIVND (reference sequence). The CDR3 is made up of 15 amino acids. CDR3 protein: CASSPTGGRFYEQYF. DNA of the CDR3: TGTGCCAGTAGCCCTACGGGGGGACGATTCTACGAGCAGTACTTC.